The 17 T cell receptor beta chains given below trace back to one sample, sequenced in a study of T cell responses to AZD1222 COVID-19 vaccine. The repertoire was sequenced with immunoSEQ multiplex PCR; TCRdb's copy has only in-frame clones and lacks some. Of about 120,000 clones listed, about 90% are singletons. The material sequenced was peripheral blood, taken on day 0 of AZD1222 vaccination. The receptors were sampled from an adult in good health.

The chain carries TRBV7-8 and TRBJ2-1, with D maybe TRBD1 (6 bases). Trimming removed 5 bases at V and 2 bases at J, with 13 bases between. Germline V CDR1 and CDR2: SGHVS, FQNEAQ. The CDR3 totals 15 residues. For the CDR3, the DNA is TGTGCCAGCAGCAAACCGACAGGCACCTACAATGAGCAGTTCTTC. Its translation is CASSKPTGTYNEQFF.

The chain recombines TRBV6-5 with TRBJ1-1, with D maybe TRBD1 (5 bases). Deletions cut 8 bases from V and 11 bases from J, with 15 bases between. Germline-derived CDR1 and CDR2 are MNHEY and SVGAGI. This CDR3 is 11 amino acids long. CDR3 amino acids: CASVRGSTAFF. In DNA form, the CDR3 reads TGTGCCAGCGTCCGGGGCTCCACGGCTTTCTTT.

For the CDR3, the DNA is TGTGCCAGCAGCGCCCAAGGTAGGGCTGTGCAGTTCTTC. Protein: CASSAQGRAVQFF. The chain combines TRBV7-9 with TRBJ2-1; the D is unclear. V dropped 5 bases and J dropped 12 bases, with 17 bases sitting between them. The CDR3 has 13 amino acids. Germline-derived CDR1 and CDR2 are SEHNR and FQNEAQ (reference sequence).

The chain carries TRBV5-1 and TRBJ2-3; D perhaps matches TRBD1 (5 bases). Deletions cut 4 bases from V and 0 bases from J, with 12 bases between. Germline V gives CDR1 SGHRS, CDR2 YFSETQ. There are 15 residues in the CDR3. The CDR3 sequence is CASSMSPGSTDTQYF. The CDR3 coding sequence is TGCGCCAGCAGCATGTCGCCAGGGAGCACAGATACGCAGTATTTT. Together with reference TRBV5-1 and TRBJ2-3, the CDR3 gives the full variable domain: KAGVTQTPRYLIKTRGQQVTLSCSPISGHRSVSWYQQTPGQGLQFLFEYFSETQRNKGNFPGRFSGRQFSNSRSEMNVSTLELGDSALYLCASSMSPGSTDTQYFGPGTRLTVL.

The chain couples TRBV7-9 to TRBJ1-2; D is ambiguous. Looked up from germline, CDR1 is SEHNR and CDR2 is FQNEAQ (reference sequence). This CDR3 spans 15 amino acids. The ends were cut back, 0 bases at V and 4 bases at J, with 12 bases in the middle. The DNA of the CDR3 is TGTGCCAGCAGCTTAGCGGGTGGCAGTCTCTATGGCTACACCTTC. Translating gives CASSLAGGSLYGYTF.

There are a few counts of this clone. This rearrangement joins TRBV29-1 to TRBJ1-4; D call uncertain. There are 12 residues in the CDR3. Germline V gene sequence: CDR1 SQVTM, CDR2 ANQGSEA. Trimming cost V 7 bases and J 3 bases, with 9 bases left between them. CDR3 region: CSAGVANEKLFF. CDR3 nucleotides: TGCAGCGCCGGGGTTGCTAATGAAAAACTGTTTTTT.

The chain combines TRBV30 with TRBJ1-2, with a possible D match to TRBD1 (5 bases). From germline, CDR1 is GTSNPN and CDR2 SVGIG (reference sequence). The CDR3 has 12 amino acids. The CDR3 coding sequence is TGTGTCGTTGACAGCCCAAACTATGGCTACACCTTC. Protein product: CVVDSPNYGYTF.

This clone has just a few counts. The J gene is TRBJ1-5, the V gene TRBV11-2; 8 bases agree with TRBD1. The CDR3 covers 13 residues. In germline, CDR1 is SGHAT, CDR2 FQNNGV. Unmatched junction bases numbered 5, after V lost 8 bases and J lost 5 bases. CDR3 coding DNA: TGTGCCAGCGGCGACAGGGGTGATCAGCCCCAGCATTTT. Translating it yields CASGDRGDQPQHF.

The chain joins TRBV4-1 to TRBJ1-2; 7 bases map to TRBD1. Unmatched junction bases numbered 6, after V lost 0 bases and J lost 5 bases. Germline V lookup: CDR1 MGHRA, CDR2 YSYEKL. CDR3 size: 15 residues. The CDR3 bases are TGCGCCAGCAGCCAAGACCGGGACAGAACTTATGGCTACACCTTC. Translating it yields CASSQDRDRTYGYTF.

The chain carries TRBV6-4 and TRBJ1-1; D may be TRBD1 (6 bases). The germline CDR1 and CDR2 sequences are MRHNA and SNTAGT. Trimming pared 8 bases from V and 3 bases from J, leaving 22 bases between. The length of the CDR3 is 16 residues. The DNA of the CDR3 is TGTGCCAGCCCCCAGCCAGGGGCGCGGGTGGACACTGAAGCTTTCTTT. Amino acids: CASPQPGARVDTEAFF.

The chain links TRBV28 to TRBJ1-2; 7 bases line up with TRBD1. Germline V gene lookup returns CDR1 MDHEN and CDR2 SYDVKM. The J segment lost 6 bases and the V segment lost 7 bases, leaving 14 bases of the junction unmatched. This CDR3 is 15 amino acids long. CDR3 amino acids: CASTETAGQRNGYTF. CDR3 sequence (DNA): TGTGCCAGCACCGAAACCGCGGGACAGAGAAATGGCTACACCTTC.

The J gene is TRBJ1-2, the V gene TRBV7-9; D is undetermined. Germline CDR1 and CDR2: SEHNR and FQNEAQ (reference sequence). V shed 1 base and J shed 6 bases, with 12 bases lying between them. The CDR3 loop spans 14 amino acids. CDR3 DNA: TGTGCCAGCAGCTTAGGTCTAATAAGAGATGGCTACACCTTC. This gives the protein CASSLGLIRDGYTF.

CDR3 in amino acids: CASSLDRKKLFF. DNA for the CDR3: TGTGCCAGCAGCCTAGACCGGAAAAAACTGTTTTTT. This chain connects TRBV7-9 to TRBJ1-4; D is uncertain. The germline gives CDR1 SEHNR, CDR2 FQNEAQ (reference sequence). The V end lost 5 bases, the J end lost 9 bases, and 10 bases lay between the germline ends. This CDR3 spans 12 amino acids.

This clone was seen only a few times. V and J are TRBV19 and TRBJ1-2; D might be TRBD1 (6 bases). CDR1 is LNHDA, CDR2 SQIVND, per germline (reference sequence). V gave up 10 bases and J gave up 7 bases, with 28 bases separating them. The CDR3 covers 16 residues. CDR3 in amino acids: CATGGNQQGSRFGYTF. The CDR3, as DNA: TGTGCCACTGGAGGGAACCAACAGGGATCAAGGTTTGGCTACACCTTC.

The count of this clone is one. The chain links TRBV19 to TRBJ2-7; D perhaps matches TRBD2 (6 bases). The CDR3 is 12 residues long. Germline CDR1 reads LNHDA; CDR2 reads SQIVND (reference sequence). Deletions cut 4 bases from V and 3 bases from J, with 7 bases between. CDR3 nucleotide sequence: TGTGCCAGTAGTAGGACTAACTACGAGCAGTACTTC. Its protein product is CASSRTNYEQYF.

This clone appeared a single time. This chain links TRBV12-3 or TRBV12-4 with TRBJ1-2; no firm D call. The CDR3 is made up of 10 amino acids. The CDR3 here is CASGEYGYTF. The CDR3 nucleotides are TGTGCAAGCGGGGAATATGGCTACACCTTC.

The CDR3 here is CASSILPGGLFSGNTIYF. CDR3 nucleotide sequence: TGTGCCAGTAGTATTCTTCCTGGCGGGCTCTTCTCTGGAAACACCATATATTTT. The chain couples TRBV19 to TRBJ1-3; D uncertain. The germline V gene has CDR1 LNHDA and CDR2 SQIVND (reference sequence). Trimming shortened V by 3 bases and J by 0 bases, and 18 bases separated the two germline ends. The CDR3 runs to 18 residues.